Listed here are 24 T cell receptor beta chains from one sample, sequenced in a study of OX40 agonist ivuxolimab in advanced cancers. TCRdb's copy holds only in-frame clones and misses some; the assay was immunoSEQ multiplex PCR. The table includes about 61,000 clones, about nine tenths detected once. Specimen: CD4+ or CD8+ T cells sorted from blood, collected in a trial of the OX40 agonist ivuxolimab. The source is an adult with an advanced solid tumor such as melanoma, head and neck, liver or kidney cancer.

The rearrangement uses TRBV5-8 and TRBJ1-1; D remains unclear. Germline assignment: CDR1 SGHTS and CDR2 YDEGEE. This CDR3 is built from 13 residues. With 1 base removed from V and 2 bases from J, the gap between germline ends came to 6 bases. The CDR3 is CASSLYINTEAFF. The CDR3, as DNA: TGTGCCAGCAGCTTGTATATCAACACTGAAGCTTTCTTT. Drawing the rest from reference TRBV5-8 and TRBJ1-1, the complete variable domain is EAGVTQSPTHLIKTRGQQATLRCSPISGHTSVYWYQQALGLGLQFLLWYDEGEERNRGNFPPRFSGRQFPNYSSELNVNALELEDSALYLCASSLYINTEAFFGQGTRLTVV.

This sequence joins TRBV6-6 and TRBJ1-3, with D perhaps TRBD1 (6 bases). V lost 6 bases, J lost 4 bases, and 19 bases lay in between. CDR1 is MNHNY and CDR2 is SVGAGI in the germline V gene (reference sequence). The CDR3 loop spans 16 amino acids. Written as DNA, the CDR3 is TGTGCCAGCAGACCGACCTCAGGGGCGTCGGGAAACACCATATATTTT. The encoded protein is CASRPTSGASGNTIYF.

Concerning this clone itself: The junction and the germline gene differ at one end; a read error may be behind it. The V and J genes are TRBV6-5 and TRBJ1-1; perhaps TRBD1 as D (6 bases). The germline V gene has CDR1 MNHEY and CDR2 SVGAGI. CDR3 size: 11 residues. CDR3 nucleotide sequence: TGTGCCAGCAGGAGCTGGGACAAGCGAATCTTT. This codes for CASRSWDKRIF.

This rearrangement joins TRBV25-1 to TRBJ1-2, with D unclear. Trimming removed 1 base at V and 3 bases at J, with 9 bases between. The CDR3 loop spans 14 amino acids. The germline V gene encodes CDR1 MGHDK and CDR2 SYGVNS. The CDR3 nucleotides are TGTGCCAGCAGTGAATTCGGGGAGGACTATGGCTACACCTTC. Translation: CASSEFGEDYGYTF.

The rearrangement uses TRBV4-2 and TRBJ2-7, with TRBD1 matching 11 bases. CDR3 length: 14 amino acids. Germline CDR1 LGHNA, CDR2 YNFKEQ. Losses at the gene ends were 4 bases for V and 3 bases for J; bases not matched to a gene: 2. For the CDR3, the DNA is TGTGCCAGCAGCCCCGGGACAGGGGGCTACGAGCAGTACTTC. Translated, it gives CASSPGTGGYEQYF.

This clone appeared a single time. The CDR3 loop reads CASSVDIHNEQFF. The DNA of the CDR3 is TGTGCCAGCAGCGTTGACATTCACAATGAGCAGTTCTTC. The chain employs TRBV9 and TRBJ2-1; no clear D gene. Germline-derived CDR1 and CDR2 are SGDLS and YYNGEE. Trimming removed 2 bases from V and 5 bases from J, with 8 bases in between. This CDR3 is 13 amino acids long.

This clone was counted once. The chain couples TRBV10-3 to TRBJ1-5; D is uncertain. V lost 2 bases to trimming and J lost 0 bases, with 5 bases between them. Germline-derived CDR1 and CDR2 are ENHRY and SYGVKD. This CDR3 has 14 amino acids. The CDR3 DNA reads TGTGCCATCAGTGAGGCAGATAGCAATCAGCCCCAGCATTTT. Translated, it gives CAISEADSNQPQHF.

On this clone itself: An end of the junction does not agree with germline; a read error may underlie this. The gene calls are TRBV7-9 and TRBJ1-3, with no clear D. Germline V gives CDR1 SEHNR, CDR2 FQNEAQ (reference sequence). This CDR3 spans 14 amino acids. This chain's CDR3 is CASSLALSGNTIYF. The CDR3, as DNA: TGTGCCAGCAGTTTAGCGCTCTCTGGAAACACCATATATTTT. Using reference TRBV7-9 and TRBJ1-3 for the parts outside the CDR3, the full variable domain is DTGVSQNPRHKITKRGQNVTFRCDPISEHNRLYWYRQTLGQGPEFLTYFQNEAQLEKSRLLSDRFSAERPKGSFSTLEIQRTEQGDSAMYLCASSLALSGNTIYFGEGSWLTVV.

CDR3 amino acids: CASSEEVAGSYGYTF. The CDR3 nucleotides are TGTGCCAGCAGTGAAGAGGTGGCAGGGTCCTATGGCTACACCTTC. The chain combines TRBV6-1 with TRBJ1-2; weak D call: TRBD1 (5 bases). With 1 base removed from V and 4 bases from J, the gap between germline ends came to 13 bases. Looked up from germline, CDR1 is MNHNS and CDR2 is SASEGT. The CDR3 spans 15 residues.

V is TRBV11-3 and J is TRBJ2-7, with 7 bases lining up with TRBD1. Losses at the gene ends were 4 bases for V and 3 bases for J; bases not matched to a gene: 3. Germline V gene lookup returns CDR1 SGHNT and CDR2 YENEEA. The CDR3 is made up of 13 amino acids. Here the CDR3 reads CASSSGTVYEQYF. Here the CDR3 DNA reads TGTGCCAGCAGCTCCGGGACAGTCTACGAGCAGTACTTC.

The chain links TRBV5-4 to TRBJ2-2; weak D call: TRBD2 (5 bases). Between the trimmed V and J ends, which lost 0 bases and 5 bases, there was a span of 8 bases. Germline CDR1 is SGHNT and CDR2 is YYREEE (reference sequence). This CDR3 is 14 amino acids long. This CDR3 is CASSLGSGTGELFF. CDR3 sequence (DNA): TGTGCCAGCAGCTTGGGGTCGGGGACCGGGGAGCTGTTTTTT.

This clone was seen once. V usage is TRBV7-9 and J usage is TRBJ2-7; D uncertain. The V end lost 1 base, the J end lost 3 bases, and 10 bases lay between the germline ends. Germline V gives CDR1 SEHNR, CDR2 FQNEAQ (reference sequence). The CDR3 length is 14 residues. The CDR3 is CASSLGGLGYEQYF. CDR3 sequence (DNA): TGTGCCAGCAGCTTAGGGGGTTTGGGCTACGAGCAGTACTTC.

This chain uses TRBV28 with TRBJ2-1, with 8 nucleotides matching TRBD2. Germline V gene data show CDR1 as MDHEN and CDR2 as SYDVKM. The CDR3 has 16 amino acids. The V gene end was trimmed by 1 base and the J gene end by 8 bases; junction bases not matched to a gene: 10. CDR3 in DNA: TGTGCCAGCAGTTTATATGGGACCGCGCGGGGGGATGAGCAGTTCTTC. Translated, it gives CASSLYGTARGDEQFF.

J is TRBJ2-5 and V is TRBV28, with TRBD1 identical over 10 bases. After removal of 6 bases from V and 0 bases from J, the junction contained 10 bases not matched to a gene. From germline, CDR1 is MDHEN and CDR2 SYDVKM. CDR3 size: 17 residues. The CDR3 DNA reads as TGTGCCAGCAGCCGACAGGGGGCTCAAACCTACCAAGAGACCCAGTACTTC. Its protein product is CASSRQGAQTYQETQYF.

This chain connects TRBV7-8 to TRBJ2-4, with 7 bases aligning to TRBD1. Germline V gene sequence: CDR1 SGHVS, CDR2 FQNEAQ. CDR3 size: 16 residues. Germline trimming cut 4 bases from V and 1 base from J; bases unmatched to any gene: 7. CDR3 coding DNA: TGTGCCAGCAGCTCCCTGGGACAGATGGCCAAAAACATTCAGTACTTC. Its translation is CASSSLGQMAKNIQYF. Together with reference TRBV7-8 and TRBJ2-4, the CDR3 gives the full variable domain: GAGVSQSPRYKVAKRGQDVALRCDPISGHVSLFWYQQALGQGPEFLTYFQNEAQLDKSGLPSDRFFAERPEGSVSTLKIQRTQQEDSAVYLCASSSLGQMAKNIQYFGAGTRLSVL.

The chain employs TRBV6-1 and TRBJ2-7; D is undetermined. The V end was cut by 1 base, the J end by 2 bases, with 9 bases between. Germline V lookup: CDR1 MNHNS, CDR2 SASEGT. CDR3 length: 14 residues. The CDR3 bases are TGTGCCAGCAGTGAAGGACCTGGGACCTACGAGCAGTACTTC. Residues: CASSEGPGTYEQYF.

This sequence joins TRBV5-6 and TRBJ1-1, with D hard to call. The CDR3 is 14 amino acids. Trimming took off 0 bases at V and 4 bases at J, with 10 bases between the two ends. The germline gives CDR1 SGHDT, CDR2 YYEEEE. CDR3 protein: CASSLEGSPTEAFF. DNA of the CDR3: TGTGCCAGCAGCTTGGAAGGGAGCCCCACTGAAGCTTTCTTT.

The chain couples TRBV4-1 to TRBJ1-2; 7 bases align to TRBD1. Germline values: CDR1 MGHRA, CDR2 YSYEKL. V lost 1 base and J lost 6; bases outside the gene matches: 5. The length of the CDR3 is 14 residues. Here the CDR3 reads CASSQAPGQDGYTF. The CDR3 nucleotides read TGCGCCAGCAGCCAAGCTCCCGGACAGGATGGCTACACCTTC.

This clone was observed a single time. The chain employs TRBV5-1 and TRBJ1-2; D is perhaps TRBD1 (6 bases). From germline, CDR1 is SGHRS and CDR2 YFSETQ. This CDR3 region has 16 residues. The V end was cut by 0 bases, the J end by 4 bases, with 16 bases between. The CDR3 DNA follows: TGCGCCAGCAGCTTGGAGATCGGGGGCGCAGGCTATGGCTACACCTTC. This gives the protein CASSLEIGGAGYGYTF.

As DNA, the CDR3 is TGCGCCAGCAACCCTGGGACTAGCCAGACAGATACGCAGTATTTT. This gives the protein CASNPGTSQTDTQYF. V usage is TRBV4-1 and J usage is TRBJ2-3; 9 bases are a match to TRBD2. This CDR3 is 15 amino acids long. The V gene end was trimmed by 7 bases and the J gene end by 3 bases; junction bases not matched to a gene: 8. CDR1 is MGHRA and CDR2 is YSYEKL in the germline V gene.

This clone has only one observation. J is TRBJ2-7 and V is TRBV7-9; 10 nucleotides agree with TRBD1. This CDR3 has 14 residues. The V gene end was trimmed by 2 bases and the J gene end by 6 bases; junction bases not matched to a gene: 4. Germline CDR1 and CDR2: SEHNR and FQNEAQ (reference sequence). This CDR3 is CASSLLDRGIEQYF. CDR3 DNA: TGTGCCAGCAGCTTACTGGACAGGGGGATCGAGCAGTACTTC.

The genes are TRBV19 and TRBJ2-5, with 8 bases that match TRBD2. This CDR3 is 13 amino acids long. The V gene end was trimmed by 7 bases and the J gene end by 4 bases; junction bases not matched to a gene: 5. The germline V gene encodes CDR1 LNHDA and CDR2 SQIVND (reference sequence). CDR3 in DNA: TGTGCCAGTACCCCGGGGGGGCTAGAGACCCAGTACTTC. Protein sequence: CASTPGGLETQYF.

The V gene is TRBV7-9, the J gene TRBJ2-5; D is perhaps TRBD2 (7 bases). V shed 7 bases and J shed 5 bases, with 14 bases lying between them. This CDR3 is built from 13 residues. Germline assignment: CDR1 SEHNR and CDR2 FQNEAQ (reference sequence). The CDR3 nucleotides read TGTGCCAGCACCCCGGGGGGCCGGGAGACCCAGTACTTC. This codes for CASTPGGRETQYF.

CDR3 region: CASSSRDSNEQFF. The CDR3 nucleotides are TGTGCCAGCAGTTCCCGGGACAGCAATGAGCAGTTCTTC. The chain combines TRBV7-2 with TRBJ2-1; 7 nucleotides match TRBD1. CDR3 length: 13 amino acids. CDR1 and CDR2 (germline): SGHTA, FQGNSA. The ends lost 6 bases at V and 6 bases at J; junction bases unmatched: 5.